This is a list of T cell receptor delta chains from one sample in a study of gamma-delta T cells after stem cell transplantation. With CATT, TCRdb re-called clones from the RT-PCR reads. The sample comprises around 1,400 delta-chain clones, roughly 15% of which are singletons, and about 45% rests with the top ten. Sequenced material: gamma-delta T cells. The receptor set was obtained from a human donor. It is not recorded whose cells these are; they may come from a transplant donor. CDR3s include the opening cysteine and the closing phenylalanine or tryptophan. The D gene is left open where the match is weak. Some rows have no size entry. The others give once, few or many, or a class for an expanded clone.

>TRDV1|-|TRDJ1|-
CALGELFPSLKLIF
TGTGCTCTTGGGGAACTATTTCCCTCCCTGAAACTCATCTTT
>TRDV2|-|TRDJ1|-
CACDHVEALLDKLIF
TGTGCCTGTGATCACGTTGAAGCACTCCTCGATAAACTCATCTTT
>TRDV1|-|TRDJ1|TRDD3
CALGELGGSPRGWGYGTDKLIF
TGTGCTCTTGGGGAATTGGGGGGCTCACCACGGGGCTGGGGATACGGCACCGATAAACTCATCTTT
>TRDV2|few|TRDJ1|TRDD3
CACDSLGDTWGATDKLIF
TGTGCCTGTGACAGTCTGGGGGATACTTGGGGGGCCACCGATAAACTCATCTTT
>TRDV3|-|TRDJ1|-
CACSTCETGGYTDKLIF
TGTGCCTGTAGTACATGCGAGACGGGGGGCTACACCGATAAACTCATCTTT
>TRDV2|few|TRDJ1|-
CACDTVSVALRTSVLKLIF
TGTGCCTGTGACACCGTAAGTGTGGCCCTCAGAACCTCGGTACTTAAACTCATCTTT
>TRDV2|few|TRDJ1|TRDD3
CACDPVSRGIWDTDKLIF
TGTGCCTGTGACCCCGTTTCCCGGGGGATATGGGACACCGATAAACTCATCTTT
>TRDV2|large|TRDJ3|TRDD3
CACDTASYGGYDSWDTRQMFF
TGTGCCTGTGACACCGCGTCGTATGGGGGATACGATTCCTGGGACACCCGACAGATGTTTTTC
>TRDV3|large|TRDJ1|-
CAFLPSHFYWAYTDKLIF
TGTGCCTTTTTACCTTCCCACTTTTACTGGGCGTACACCGATAAACTCATCTTT
>TRAV29/DV5|-|TRDJ1|-
CAASRLHNTDKLIF
TGTGCAGCAAGCAGACTACATAACACCGATAAACTCATCTTT
>TRDV2|few|TRDJ1|TRDD3
CACDIVGDKDDKLIF
TGTGCCTGTGACATCGTGGGGGATAAGGACGATAAACTCATCTTT
>TRDV2|medium-sized|TRDJ1|-
CACDTVGGLSHTDKLIF
TGTGCCTGTGACACCGTAGGGGGTCTATCCCACACCGATAAACTCATCTTT
>TRDV2|medium-sized|TRDJ1|TRDD3
CACDSLTGDPHTDKLIF
TGTGCCTGTGACTCTTTAACTGGGGATCCACACACCGATAAACTCATCTTT
>TRDV2|-|TRDJ1|-
CACDTVRLTPDRYDDKLIF
TGTGCCTGTGACACCGTCCGACTAACTCCTGACAGGTACGACGATAAACTCATCTTT
>TRDV2|-|TRDJ3|TRDD3
CACDTVGDTPSSWDTRQMFF
TGTGCCTGTGACACGGTGGGGGATACGCCAAGCTCCTGGGACACCCGACAGATGTTTTTC
>TRDV2|-|TRDJ3|TRDD3
CACDRVLGETHLSWDTRQMFF
TGTGCCTGTGACAGAGTACTGGGGGAGACCCACTTATCCTGGGACACCCGACAGATGTTTTTC
>TRDV2|medium-sized|TRDJ2|TRDD3
CACDTLGDTLTAQLFF
TGTGCCTGTGACACCTTGGGGGATACTTTGACAGCACAACTCTTCTTT
>TRDV2|few|TRDJ1|TRDD3
CACDFLTGGPGRNTDKLIF
TGTGCCTGTGACTTCCTTACTGGGGGACCCGGGCGTAACACCGATAAACTCATCTTT
>TRDV2|few|TRDJ1|TRDD3
CACDWPLYWGTTQTYTDKLIF
TGTGCCTGTGACTGGCCTCTATACTGGGGGACGACGCAGACATACACCGATAAACTCATCTTT
>TRDV2|-|TRDJ1|TRDD3
CACDLVPTGDTSYTDKLIF
TGTGCCTGTGACCTAGTTCCTACGGGGGATACCTCATACACCGATAAACTCATCTTT
>TRDV2|-|TRDJ3|TRDD3
CACDAIILGDTSSWDTRQMFF
TGTGCCTGTGACGCAATAATACTGGGGGATACTAGCTCCTGGGACACCCGACAGATGTTTTTC
>TRDV2|large|TRDJ1|-
CACDTVSNTDKLIF
TGTGCCTGTGACACCGTTTCCAACACCGATAAACTCATCTTT
>TRDV2|large|TRDJ1|TRDD3
CACEPLTGGSTDKLIF
TGTGCCTGTGAACCTCTTACTGGGGGATCCACCGATAAACTCATCTTT
>TRDV1|-|TRDJ1|TRDD3
CALGEQIVLEYWGAPLYTDKLIF
TGTGCTCTTGGGGAACAGATCGTCCTAGAGTACTGGGGGGCACCCTTGTACACCGATAAACTCATCTTT
>TRDV2|large|TRDJ1|TRDD3
CACDTLNTWLGDTTDKLIF
TGTGCCTGTGACACGTTAAATACGTGGTTGGGGGATACAACCGATAAACTCATCTTT
>TRDV1|-|TRDJ1|TRDD3
CALIKGVRLLGDHTDKLIF
TGTGCTCTTATAAAAGGAGTCCGGCTACTGGGGGACCACACCGATAAACTCATCTTT
>TRDV2|large|TRDJ2|TRDD3
CACDILGDTAQLFF
TGTGCCTGTGACATACTGGGGGATACAGCACAACTCTTCTTT
>TRDV2|-|TRDJ1|-
CACDPLLTRGPLHTDKLIF
TGTGCCTGTGACCCACTACTCACCCGGGGACCTTTACACACCGATAAACTCATCTTT